The T cell receptor beta chain described here comes from a study of cytomegalovirus exposure and HLA in healthy donors. Study-wide results and limits: TRBV6-2, TRBV6-3 and other indistinguishable V segments were excluded. Later on, a genetic analysis was performed. It linked a missense variant in DCLRE1C with V- and J-gene trimming of TCR beta. Analysis was performed later, and it showed HLA-associated TCR beta chains to be more clonally expanded than equally common others.

Amplification used 60 Vbeta primers and 13 Jbeta primers. Libraries were prepared by immunoSEQ multiplex PCR; TCRdb keeps only in-frame clonotypes and omits some of them. This sample has about 120,000 clones, with 82% found just once. For this clone: The target antigen is unknown.

V lost 5 bases and J lost 0; bases outside the gene matches: 9. Germline CDR1 SGHVS, CDR2 FQNEAQ. The CDR3 spans 17 residues. The specimen sequenced was PBMCs. The receptor comes from a man in his thirties or forties in good health and CMV-seropositive. The chain recombines TRBV7-8 with TRBJ2-1, with 8 bases aligning to TRBD2. The DNA for the CDR3 is TGTGCCAGCAGCCCCCGCCTACTAGCGGACTCCTACAATGAGCAGTTCTTC. Its protein is CASSPRLLADSYNEQFF. The whole variable domain, remainder taken from reference TRBV7-8 and TRBJ2-1, is GAGVSQSPRYKVAKRGQDVALRCDPISGHVSLFWYQQALGQGPEFLTYFQNEAQLDKSGLPSDRFFAERPEGSVSTLKIQRTQQEDSAVYLCASSPRLLADSYNEQFFGPGTRLTVL.